This T cell receptor beta chain was identified during a study of breast tumors, draining lymph nodes, adjacent tissues. Study results and limitations: That most tumor T cells come from lymph nodes remained unproven. Tumor repertoires ranked between lymph nodes and nontumor tissue in diversity, with V and J gene preferences.

Remarks on this clonotype: Its antigen is unidentified.

TCRdb called the multiplex PCR reads again in MiXCR, with one record for every CDR3 protein. The sample shows 60,000 to 70,000 distinct CDR3 sequences, roughly 59% of them seen only once. CDR3 length: 16 amino acids. Looked up from germline, CDR1 is LGHNA and CDR2 is YNFKEQ. Trimming left V 0 bases short and J 4 bases short, with 13 bases between. V usage is TRBV4-2 and J usage is TRBJ1-5, with D uncertain. This clonotype was sampled from a female donor with breast cancer. Some clones in this sample may be carry-over from other donors' samples. The sequencing input was breast tumor tissue. The CDR3 sequence: CASSQEWLGVNQPQHF. The DNA for the CDR3 is TGTGCCAGCAGCCAAGAATGGCTCGGGGTGAATCAGCCCCAGCATTTT.